The 9 T cell receptor beta chains in this list originate from one sample, sequenced in a study of OX40 agonist ivuxolimab in advanced cancers. Produced via immunoSEQ multiplex PCR; TCRdb's table is partial and in-frame only. Here the sample spans 30,000 or so clones, approximately 86% being singletons. Sequenced here: CD4+ or CD8+ T cells sorted from blood, sampled in a trial of the OX40 agonist ivuxolimab. The receptors shown here come from an adult with an advanced solid tumor such as melanoma, head and neck, liver or kidney cancer.

V is TRBV13 and J is TRBJ2-5, with D perhaps matching TRBD1 (5 bases). The CDR3 runs 16 residues. Trimming took 1 base from V and 4 from J, leaving 16 bases between them. Germline V lookup: CDR1 PRHDT, CDR2 FYEKMQ (reference sequence). CDR3: CASSLAAGLRAETQYF. As DNA, the CDR3 is TGTGCCAGCAGCTTAGCTGCAGGGTTAAGGGCAGAGACCCAGTACTTC.

The chain employs TRBV7-6 and TRBJ1-3, with D hard to call. The CDR3 loop spans 15 amino acids. V lost 6 bases to trimming and J lost 0 bases, with 12 bases between them. CDR1 and CDR2 (germline): SGHVS, FNYEAQ. The CDR3 DNA reads TGTGCCAGCAGTCAAAACCATCTCTCTGGAAACACCATATATTTT. Translated: CASSQNHLSGNTIYF.

This clone appeared a single time. This chain uses TRBV5-3 with TRBJ2-6, with D uncertain. TRBV5-3 carries the ORF label, with uncertain function. The CDR3 has 16 amino acids. Trimming took off 1 base at V and 2 bases at J, with 10 bases between the two ends. The CDR3 loop reads CARSLNCRAGANVLTF. DNA for the CDR3: TGTGCCAGAAGCTTGAATTGCCGCGCTGGGGCCAACGTCCTGACTTTC.

In its sample, this clone is medium-sized. J is TRBJ1-2 and V is TRBV15; 7 bases map to TRBD1. The germline V gene encodes CDR1 LNHNV and CDR2 YYDKDF (reference sequence). V was clipped by 5 bases and J by 4 bases; unmatched bases: 10. The CDR3 runs 15 residues. The CDR3 sequence is CATSRTNRGFYGYTF. CDR3 nucleotides: TGTGCCACCAGCCGGACTAACAGGGGATTCTATGGCTACACCTTC.

The rearrangement links TRBV10-3 to TRBJ2-6; 9 nucleotides align to TRBD2. This CDR3 comprises 17 residues. With 9 bases clipped from V and 1 base from J, the junction kept 10 bases outside the gene matches. Germline-derived CDR1 and CDR2 are ENHRY and SYGVKD. CDR3 nucleotide sequence: TGTGCCATTAACTCAGCGGGGGGTATTTCTGGGGCCAACGTCCTGACTTTC. Translation: CAINSAGGISGANVLTF.

V gene TRBV7-6 combines with J gene TRBJ2-5; 10 bases fit TRBD2. The trim removed 5 bases at V and 5 bases at J, leaving 8 bases unmatched. CDR1 and CDR2 (germline): SGHVS, FNYEAQ. The CDR3 totals 15 residues. The CDR3 nucleotides are TGTGCCAGCAGCCCCCGTGAGGGACTAGCGGAGACCCAGTACTTC. It specifies CASSPREGLAETQYF. Combining the CDR3 with reference TRBV7-6 and TRBJ2-5 gives the whole variable domain GAGVSQSPRYKVTKRGQDVALRCDPISGHVSLYWYRQALGQGPEFLTYFNYEAQQDKSGLPNDRFSAERPEGSISTLTIQRTEQRDSAMYRCASSPREGLAETQYFGPGTRLLVL.

The V gene is TRBV6-6, the J gene TRBJ2-7; 9 positions match TRBD1. The CDR3 contains 12 residues. The germline gives CDR1 MNHNY, CDR2 SVGAGI (reference sequence). The V and J ends lost 6 bases and 6 bases, in that order; junction bases with no gene match: 3. The CDR3 region is CASRQGAAEQYF. In DNA form, the CDR3 reads TGTGCCAGCAGACAGGGGGCGGCCGAGCAGTACTTC.

The chain combines TRBV11-3 with TRBJ2-3; the D is unclear. Germline V gene lookup returns CDR1 SGHNT and CDR2 YENEEA. Trimming cost V 7 bases and J 1 base, with 15 bases left between them. The CDR3 runs to 15 residues. CDR3 protein: CASTPLSTGTDTQYF. CDR3 coding DNA: TGTGCCAGCACCCCTCTGAGCACGGGCACAGATACGCAGTATTTT.

The chain carries TRBV9 and TRBJ2-7; D perhaps matches TRBD1 (5 bases). The CDR3 is 13 amino acids. The ends were cut back, 5 bases at V and 5 bases at J, with 14 bases in the middle. From germline, CDR1 is SGDLS and CDR2 YYNGEE. This chain's CDR3 is CASSGHKINEQYF. CDR3 nucleotide sequence: TGTGCCAGCAGTGGACACAAGATCAACGAGCAGTACTTC.